The 19 T cell receptor beta chains reported below all come from one sample, sequenced in a study of Ad26.COV2.S vaccination and SARS-CoV-2 variants. TCRdb's copy holds only in-frame clones and misses some; the assay was immunoSEQ multiplex PCR. The sample lists 350,000 to 500,000 clones, about nine tenths occurring once. The treatment was: roughly 20 received Ad26.COV2.S at low or high dose, single or two shots; 5 received placebo; per-sample allocation not given. Sampling happened 63 days after the first vaccine or placebo injection. Source: peripheral blood, taken in a trial of Ad26.COV2.S vaccine versus placebo. The receptors originated from a person between 18 and 59 years old who received the Ad26.COV2.S COVID-19 vaccine or a placebo.

The CDR3 is CASSPVRTGYNEQFF. CDR3 sequence (DNA): TGTGCCAGCTCACCTGTACGGACTGGCTACAATGAGCAGTTCTTC. V and J are TRBV18 and TRBJ2-1, with D possibly TRBD2 on 5 matching bases. The V gene lost 3 bases and the J gene lost 3 bases, with 12 bases spanning the gap. CDR1 and CDR2 (germline): KGHSH, LQKENI. This CDR3 spans 15 amino acids.

The V and J genes are TRBV28 and TRBJ2-7; D may correspond to TRBD1 or TRBD2 (7 bases each). Germline V gives CDR1 MDHEN, CDR2 SYDVKM. V lost 2 bases to trimming and J lost 2 bases, with 16 bases between them. The length of the CDR3 is 16 residues. The CDR3 DNA is TGTGCCAGCAGTTTACTTTGGGAGGGGGCTCCCTACGAGCAGTACTTC. It codes for CASSLLWEGAPYEQYF.

This clone was picked up a small number of times. This same CDR3 is encoded by further DNA sequences in the sample. The rearrangement joins TRBV7-3 to TRBJ1-1; a possible D gene is TRBD1 (5 bases). The CDR3 is 13 residues long. Deletions cut 2 bases from V and 1 base from J, with 5 bases between. Germline CDR1 SGHTA, CDR2 FQGTGA. In nucleotides, the CDR3 is TGTGCCAGCAGCTTACAGGGGAACACTGAAGCTTTCTTT. This encodes CASSLQGNTEAFF.

V gene TRBV4-3 combines with J gene TRBJ2-1; TRBD2 matches at 7 bases. Germline loops: CDR1 LGHNA, CDR2 YSLEER. CDR3 size: 14 residues. The J segment lost 7 bases and the V segment lost 4 bases, leaving 7 bases of the junction unmatched. Written as DNA, the CDR3 is TGCGCCAGCAGCCGCGACCGGGACTATAATGAGCAGTTCTTC. Its protein product is CASSRDRDYNEQFF.

The chain uses TRBV27 and TRBJ2-7; TRBD1 agrees at 10 bases. J gave up 5 bases and V 6 bases, and 10 bases lay outside the gene matches. Germline loops: CDR1 MNHEY, CDR2 SMNVEV (reference sequence). The CDR3 is 15 amino acids. CDR3 sequence: CASSPSGQGNHEQYF. DNA for the CDR3: TGTGCCAGCAGCCCCTCGGGACAGGGGAATCACGAGCAGTACTTC.

The gene calls are TRBV7-2 and TRBJ1-4, with TRBD1 identical over 11 bases. There are 16 residues in the CDR3. Germline V CDR1 and CDR2: SGHTA, FQGNSA. After removal of 1 base from V and 8 bases from J, the junction contained 6 bases not matched to a gene. In nucleotides, the CDR3 is TGTGCCAGCAGCTTAGTAGAGGGGACAGGGGGAGAAAAACTGTTTTTT. It encodes CASSLVEGTGGEKLFF.

The rearrangement links TRBV27 to TRBJ2-1; 11 bases are shared with TRBD2. Per the germline V gene, CDR1 is MNHEY and CDR2 is SMNVEV (reference sequence). This CDR3 is 16 amino acids long. V lost 6 bases to trimming and J lost 9 bases; unmatched junction nucleotides: 13. The CDR3 spells CASSRLLAGAFPEQFF. CDR3 DNA: TGTGCCAGCAGCCGCCTACTAGCGGGAGCTTTCCCTGAGCAGTTCTTC.

This chain joins TRBV6-4 and TRBJ2-1; 9 positions match TRBD2. After removal of 5 bases from V and 0 bases from J, the junction contained 5 bases not matched to a gene. This CDR3 has 16 residues. The germline CDR1 and CDR2 sequences are MRHNA and SNTAGT. This chain's CDR3 is CASSNSGSRSYNEQFF. Here the CDR3 DNA reads TGTGCCAGCAGTAATAGCGGGAGTCGCTCCTACAATGAGCAGTTCTTC.

The gene calls are TRBV27 and TRBJ2-1; TRBD2 matches 14 bases. Germline V gives CDR1 MNHEY, CDR2 SMNVEV (reference sequence). Trimming cost V 0 bases and J 9 bases; bases outside gene matches: 4. CDR3 length equals 16 residues. As DNA, the CDR3 is TGTGCCAGCAGTTTATCGGGACTAGCGGGAGTCGGTGAGCAGTTCTTC. Its translation is CASSLSGLAGVGEQFF.

This clone was picked up a small number of times. The V and J genes are TRBV25-1 and TRBJ2-2; 8 bases fit TRBD1. Trimming took 3 bases from V and 3 from J; bases not matched to a gene: 3. Germline V gene data show CDR1 as MGHDK and CDR2 as SYGVNS. The CDR3 is made up of 15 amino acids. The CDR3 here is CASSDRGRDTGELFF. In DNA, the CDR3 is TGTGCCAGCAGTGACAGGGGGCGCGACACCGGGGAGCTGTTTTTT.

This chain connects TRBV5-1 to TRBJ2-3, with no clear D. The CDR3 loop spans 12 amino acids. The germline gives CDR1 SGHRS, CDR2 YFSETQ. Between the trimmed V and J ends, which lost 4 bases and 2 bases, there was a span of 5 bases. The CDR3 DNA follows: TGCGCCAGCAGCACTAACACAGATACGCAGTATTTT. Protein sequence: CASSTNTDTQYF.

The chain is built from TRBV5-1 and TRBJ2-5; TRBD2 matches at 14 bases. The trim removed 4 bases at V and 5 bases at J, leaving 7 bases unmatched. Germline V CDR1 and CDR2: SGHRS, YFSETQ. The CDR3 covers 16 residues. The CDR3 loop reads CASSLGLAGGWETQYF. Written as DNA, the CDR3 is TGCGCCAGCAGCCTCGGACTAGCGGGAGGATGGGAGACCCAGTACTTC.

This clone has a single count. The chain has TRBV5-6 and TRBJ2-3; no definite D call. The CDR3 is made up of 15 amino acids. Trimming cost V 3 bases and J 1 base, with 12 bases left between them. The germline gives CDR1 SGHDT, CDR2 YYEEEE. CDR3 sequence (DNA): TGTGCCAGCAGCTACGACGCAAAGGGCACAGATACGCAGTATTTT. It specifies CASSYDAKGTDTQYF.

The CDR3 coding sequence is TGTGCCAGCAACCCATCATACGCGACAGAGACCCAGTACTTC. It is translated as CASNPSYATETQYF. This sequence joins TRBV27 and TRBJ2-5; D gene ambiguous. The V and J ends lost 7 bases and 4 bases respectively, with 16 bases between them. The V gene's germline CDR1 is MNHEY and CDR2 SMNVEV (reference sequence). The CDR3 consists of 14 residues.

The chain uses TRBV28 and TRBJ1-5; D is uncertain. The germline gives CDR1 MDHEN, CDR2 SYDVKM. Trimming stripped 2 bases from V and 6 bases from J, with 8 bases between. This CDR3 is 13 amino acids long. The CDR3 region is CASSLGKVQPQHF. CDR3 nucleotide sequence: TGTGCCAGCAGTTTAGGGAAGGTTCAGCCCCAGCATTTT.

The chain employs TRBV20-1 and TRBJ2-1; D unresolved. V was clipped by 8 bases and J by 12 bases, with 11 bases between them. CDR3 size: 9 residues. CDR1 and CDR2 from the germline V gene are DFQATT and SNEGSKA (reference sequence). The CDR3 DNA reads as TGCAGTCGGGCATTAGGGCAGTTCTTC. Translated, it gives CSRALGQFF.

This chain links TRBV28 with TRBJ2-3, with 10 bases lining up with TRBD2. Germline loops: CDR1 MDHEN, CDR2 SYDVKM. There are 15 residues in the CDR3. The V and J ends lost 4 bases and 2 bases, in that order; junction bases with no gene match: 3. CDR3 in amino acids: CASSSSGSPTDTQYF. CDR3 coding DNA: TGTGCCAGCAGTTCTAGCGGGAGTCCCACAGATACGCAGTATTTT.

J is TRBJ1-2 and V is TRBV15; possibly TRBD1 for D (5 bases). Between the trimmed V and J ends, which lost 3 bases and 3 bases, there was a span of 23 bases. The germline CDR1 and CDR2 sequences are LNHNV and YYDKDF (reference sequence). CDR3 length: 18 amino acids. The DNA of the CDR3 is TGTGCCACCAGCAGGGGTCAGGGAGGGCCGCTGTCGGACTATGGCTACACCTTC. It translates to CATSRGQGGPLSDYGYTF.

The chain is built from TRBV7-6 and TRBJ2-7, with D perhaps TRBD1 (6 bases). Per germline, CDR1 SGHVS and CDR2 FNYEAQ. The ends were cut back, 1 base at V and 0 bases at J, with 10 bases in the middle. This CDR3 contains 15 residues. The CDR3 bases are TGTGCCAGCAGCTTAGGCGACAGGCACTCCTACGAGCAGTACTTC. This sequence encodes CASSLGDRHSYEQYF.